The clone carrying this T cell receptor beta chain was observed once. Its antigen is unknown. Germline values: CDR1 SQVTM, CDR2 ANQGSEA. V was pared by 6 bases and J by 6 bases, with 20 bases between. The CDR3 runs 14 residues. This specimen comes from a study of T cells in localized non-small cell lung cancer. Study conclusions and caveats: Uninvolved neighboring lung showed the greatest T cell clonality, exceeding tumor. The study sequenced only one region of the tumor. As a result, intratumor heterogeneity could not be excluded and remains possible. Appearing in adjacent lung were a median roughly 60 of the top 100 tumor clones. A higher density of T cells in blood coincided with extended overall survival.

Here immunoSEQ multiplex PCR was the method, and the copy in TCRdb shows in-frame clones only, minus some. This table holds 55,000 to 75,000 clones, approximately 90% found once. This TCR was sampled from a man aged 40-75 years with stage I lung adenocarcinoma. The V and J genes are TRBV29-1 and TRBJ1-2; no reliable D call. The sample here was peripheral blood, taken before any cancer treatment. The CDR3 DNA is TGCAGCGTCGGCAGTATTAATGGGGTGAATGGCTACACCTTC. Translation: CSVGSINGVNGYTF.